These 21 T cell receptor beta chains share one sample of origin, sequenced in a study of blood T cell repertoires in COVID-19. Profiling relied on immunoSEQ multiplex PCR, and the TCRdb table lists in-frame clones only, not all of them. This table has fewer than 300,000 clones, approximately 87% appearing once. The source material was peripheral blood. The receptors originated from a woman in her twenties or thirties with COVID-19, enrolled during active disease.

The CDR3 sequence is CASSLGRNMGGVFF. CDR3 sequence (DNA): TGTGCCAGCAGCTTGGGACGGAACATGGGGGGAGTCTTTTTT. J is TRBJ1-4 and V is TRBV5-6; tentatively, D is TRBD1 (5 bases). V was pared by 0 bases and J by 17 bases, with 20 bases between. Germline CDR1 SGHDT, CDR2 YYEEEE. This CDR3 is 14 amino acids long.

The J gene is TRBJ1-5, the V gene TRBV4-1; no reliable D call. Germline CDR1 and CDR2: MGHRA and YSYEKL. V was clipped by 4 bases and J by 3 bases, with 7 bases between them. This CDR3 is 13 amino acids long. The CDR3 DNA reads TGCGCCAGCAGCCCATGGGCCAATCAGCCCCAGCATTTT. This translates into CASSPWANQPQHF.

The chain is built from TRBV27 and TRBJ1-6; possible D gene TRBD1, 5 bases. The CDR3 has 15 residues. Trimming took 2 bases from V and 1 from J, leaving 6 bases between them. Per germline, CDR1 MNHEY and CDR2 SMNVEV (reference sequence). DNA for the CDR3: TGTGCCAGCAGTTTACGGGGGTCCTATAATTCACCCCTCCACTTT. Translating it yields CASSLRGSYNSPLHF.

J is TRBJ2-7 and V is TRBV29-1, with D possibly being TRBD2 (5 bases). V was shortened by 5 bases and J by 5 bases, with 10 bases between the two germline ends. Germline V lookup: CDR1 SQVTM, CDR2 ANQGSEA. The length of the CDR3 is 11 residues. CDR3 in amino acids: CSVPIGNEQYF. In DNA, the CDR3 is TGCAGCGTTCCCATCGGGAACGAGCAGTACTTC.

A few counts support this clone. The chain combines TRBV5-4 with TRBJ1-6; D remains ambiguous. V was pared by 5 bases and J by 7 bases, with 10 bases between. This CDR3 has 13 amino acids. Germline V gene sequence: CDR1 SGHNT, CDR2 YYREEE (reference sequence). As DNA, the CDR3 is TGTGCCAGCAGGGGTACAGTAAATTCACCCCTCCACTTT. Protein product: CASRGTVNSPLHF.

The chain links TRBV7-8 to TRBJ1-2; D perhaps matches TRBD1 (5 bases). CDR1 and CDR2 (germline): SGHVS, FQNEAQ. V lost 6 bases, J lost 4 bases, and 15 bases lay in between. This CDR3 has 14 residues. CDR3 protein: CASSMGRGGYGYTF. In DNA, the CDR3 is TGTGCCAGCAGTATGGGTCGCGGGGGCTATGGCTACACCTTC.

CDR3 amino acids: CASSYAGGTDTQYF. CDR3 in DNA: TGTGCCAGCAGCTATGCGGGAGGCACAGATACGCAGTATTTT. The chain recombines TRBV11-2 with TRBJ2-3; 7 positions match TRBD2. This CDR3 has 14 residues. The J segment lost 1 base and the V segment lost 4 bases, leaving 2 bases of the junction unmatched. The germline V gene encodes CDR1 SGHAT and CDR2 FQNNGV.

The chain combines TRBV7-2 with TRBJ2-2, with D unclear. V lost 1 base, J lost 4 bases, and 4 bases lay in between. CDR1 SGHTA and CDR2 FQGNSA come from the germline V gene. The CDR3 is 13 amino acids. CDR3 region: CASSLDGTGELFF. CDR3 sequence (DNA): TGTGCCAGCAGCTTAGACGGCACCGGGGAGCTGTTTTTT. Together with reference TRBV7-2 and TRBJ2-2, the CDR3 gives the full variable domain: GAGVSQSPSNKVTEKGKDVELRCDPISGHTALYWYRQSLGQGLEFLIYFQGNSAPDKSGLPSDRFSAERTGGSVSTLTIQRTQQEDSAVYLCASSLDGTGELFFGEGSRLTVL.

This clone appeared once. The chain combines TRBV6-1 with TRBJ1-2, with a possible D match to TRBD1 (5 bases). The V end lost 0 bases, the J end lost 0 bases, and 11 bases lay between the germline ends. CDR3 length: 16 residues. CDR1 is MNHNS and CDR2 is SASEGT in the germline V gene. This CDR3 is CASSEANTGANYGYTF. The CDR3 DNA sequence: TGTGCCAGCAGTGAAGCTAATACAGGAGCTAACTATGGCTACACCTTC.

The chain has TRBV5-1 and TRBJ2-3, with no clear D. Deletions cut 0 bases from V and 3 bases from J, with 14 bases between. This CDR3 is built from 16 residues. CDR1 and CDR2 from the germline V gene are SGHRS and YFSETQ. Here the CDR3 reads CASSLGDSTMTDTQYF. The CDR3 nucleotides are TGCGCCAGCAGCTTGGGAGACTCCACGATGACAGATACGCAGTATTTT.

The V gene is TRBV2, the J gene TRBJ2-1; 7 bases fit TRBD1. The CDR3 runs 20 residues. Losses at the gene ends were 3 bases for V and 0 bases for J; bases not matched to a gene: 17. Germline V lookup: CDR1 SNHLY, CDR2 FYNNEI. The CDR3 DNA sequence: TGTGCCAGCAGTGAGGTTGGACTGGAATACAGGGGTGCCTCCTACAATGAGCAGTTCTTC. As protein: CASSEVGLEYRGASYNEQFF.

The chain combines TRBV6-5 with TRBJ1-2; D not certain. The length of the CDR3 is 12 residues. The V gene's germline CDR1 is MNHEY and CDR2 SVGAGI. The V end was cut by 10 bases, the J end by 7 bases, with 16 bases between. The CDR3 protein is CATQIGSFGYTF. In DNA, the CDR3 is TGTGCCACCCAGATCGGGAGCTTTGGCTACACCTTC.

This rearrangement joins TRBV28 to TRBJ2-7, with 7 bases that match TRBD1. Germline CDR1 is MDHEN and CDR2 is SYDVKM. The CDR3 is 15 residues long. Germline trimming cut 4 bases from V and 1 base from J; bases unmatched to any gene: 7. The CDR3 DNA is TGTGCCAGCAGTTCTCCGGGACAGCAATCCTACGAGCAGTACTTC. Translation: CASSSPGQQSYEQYF.

This clone has just one count. The V gene is TRBV10-3, the J gene TRBJ1-2; D is unclear. In germline, CDR1 is ENHRY, CDR2 SYGVKD. The CDR3 runs 12 residues. V was shortened by 4 bases and J by 4 bases, with 7 bases between the two germline ends. DNA for the CDR3: TGTGCCATCAGTGGGAGCCTCTATGGCTACACCTTC. It is translated as CAISGSLYGYTF.

The chain links TRBV2 to TRBJ1-1, with 10 bases that match TRBD1. The CDR3 totals 14 residues. The germline gives CDR1 SNHLY, CDR2 FYNNEI. The trim removed 2 bases at V and 6 bases at J, leaving 3 bases unmatched. CDR3 sequence reads: CASSESGQGAEAFF. The CDR3 DNA reads TGTGCCAGCAGTGAATCAGGACAGGGGGCTGAAGCTTTCTTT.

The J gene is TRBJ1-5, the V gene TRBV7-9; 7 positions match TRBD1. The CDR3 is made up of 17 amino acids. V lost 3 bases and J lost 2; bases outside the gene matches: 10. CDR1 is SEHNR and CDR2 is FQNEAQ in the germline V gene (reference sequence). The CDR3 spells CASSLGQTGRGNQPQHF. The CDR3 DNA is TGTGCCAGCAGCTTGGGACAGACCGGCCGGGGCAATCAGCCCCAGCATTTT.

Judged by abundance, this clone is medium-sized. V gene TRBV7-2 combines with J gene TRBJ1-3, with no clear D. The germline CDR1 and CDR2 sequences are SGHTA and FQGNSA. The length of the CDR3 is 16 residues. The V end was cut by 5 bases, the J end by 2 bases, with 16 bases between. CDR3: CASSPSGTRAGNTIYF. CDR3 DNA sequence: TGTGCCAGCAGCCCCTCAGGCACGCGAGCTGGAAACACCATATATTTT.

This chain connects TRBV5-1 to TRBJ2-3, with D possibly TRBD1 on 6 matching bases. The ends were cut back, 4 bases at V and 2 bases at J, with 11 bases in the middle. The CDR3 has 14 amino acids. Germline V lookup: CDR1 SGHRS, CDR2 YFSETQ. The CDR3 sequence is CASSGGQTTDTQYF. CDR3 in DNA: TGCGCCAGCAGCGGCGGACAGACCACAGATACGCAGTATTTT.

The chain recombines TRBV30 with TRBJ1-5; TRBD1 agrees at 7 bases. The trim removed 2 bases at V and 2 bases at J, leaving 9 bases unmatched. Germline lookup yields CDR1 GTSNPN and CDR2 SVGIG (reference sequence). The CDR3 covers 16 residues. CDR3 protein: CAWSTGQIRGNQPQHF. The CDR3 DNA follows: TGTGCCTGGAGTACGGGACAGATAAGAGGCAATCAGCCCCAGCATTTT.

The gene calls are TRBV10-3 and TRBJ2-1; 14 positions match TRBD2. The CDR3 length is 15 residues. After removal of 10 bases from V and 7 bases from J, the junction contained 9 bases not matched to a gene. The germline CDR1 and CDR2 sequences are ENHRY and SYGVKD. The CDR3 DNA reads TGTGCCACCCGACTAGCGGGGGGGCTAATGAATGAGCAGTTCTTC. This sequence encodes CATRLAGGLMNEQFF.

V usage is TRBV12-3 or TRBV12-4 and J usage is TRBJ2-2; weak D call: TRBD2 (5 bases). The CDR3 is 12 amino acids. Trimming cost V 5 bases and J 4 bases, with 5 bases left between them. The CDR3 spells CASSGLTGELFF. The DNA for the CDR3 is TGTGCCAGCAGTGGACTCACCGGGGAGCTGTTTTTT.